The clone carrying this T cell receptor beta chain was seen repeatedly, ten times or more. Its target is not known. CDR3 size: 16 residues. CDR1 and CDR2 from the germline V gene are SGHTA and FQGTGA. Trimming shortened V by 4 bases and J by 8 bases, and 20 bases separated the two germline ends. The sample comes from a study of human T cells and chemical hapten exposure. Described time point: pre-sensitization, week 0. The treatment denotes: therapeutic diphenylcyclopropenone sensitization with weekly scalp DPC. The donor pool consisted of alopecia patients aged 18 to 70 years, considered suitable for DPC. TCRdb recomputed calls from the RACE reads with MiXCR, one row per CDR3 protein. The table shows more than 100,000 distinct CDR3 sequences, with approximately 13% occurring only once. The study, taken as a whole, reports: The study found that DPC sensitization did not change TCRs above 1 in 1000 frequency.

J is TRBJ1-4 and V is TRBV7-3, with D maybe TRBD1 (5 bases). This receptor was taken from a woman younger than 35 with alopecia areata. Some clones in this sample may be carry-over from other donors' samples. Source: whole blood, taken in connection with sensitization to the hapten diphenylcyclopropenone (DPC). DNA of the CDR3: TGTGCCAGCAGCTCCAACCCGGGACGTTCTGGGGAAAAACTGTTTTTT. Protein: CASSSNPGRSGEKLFF.